Presented here are 25 T cell receptor beta chains from one specimen sequenced in a study of T cell repertoires in cytomegalovirus infection (dated by TCRdb to between 2017 and 2020). Antigens for these TCRs are unknown. The sample was run on an Illumina HiSeq 1500. TCRdb reprocessing: public reads trimmed at Q25 with fastp, clones called with MiXCR, in-frame beta chains kept. Each CDR3 protein appears once, grouped with its most common genes and DNA. This sample has under 90,000 distinct CDR3 sequences in its table, and about 22% of those were observed once. Around three quarters of the sample comes from the top ten. The source material was PBMCs, sequenced either directly or after in vitro stimulation (not recorded which). The receptors here all came from a human donor in good health (CMV status not recorded). Some clones in this sample may be carry-over from other donors' samples.

This clonotype showed up many times. The chain has TRBV7-2 and TRBJ2-3, with TRBD2 matching over 8 bases. Germline CDR1 and CDR2: SGHTA and FQGNSA. After removal of 3 bases from V and 1 base from J, the junction contained 18 bases not matched to a gene. CDR3 size: 20 residues. CDR3 protein: CASSFLSLADEILRTDTQYF. The CDR3 DNA reads as TGTGCCAGCAGCTTTCTGTCACTAGCGGACGAGATCCTTCGCACAGATACGCAGTATTTT.

The chain recombines TRBV4-1 with TRBJ2-3; D perhaps matches TRBD1 (6 bases). From germline, CDR1 is MGHRA and CDR2 YSYEKL. Deletions cut 4 bases from V and 2 bases from J, with 13 bases between. The CDR3 sequence is 15 residues long. This CDR3 is CASSRYRQDTDTQYF. CDR3 DNA: TGCGCCAGCAGCCGCTATAGACAGGACACAGATACGCAGTATTTT.

This clonotype was found many times. The rearrangement uses TRBV7-2 and TRBJ1-5, with D unclear. This CDR3 has 14 amino acids. V was trimmed by 2 bases and J by 6 bases, leaving 11 bases between them. Per germline, CDR1 SGHTA and CDR2 FQGNSA. In nucleotides, the CDR3 is TGTGCCAGCAGCTTAAGTGTCGGAGGTCAGCCCCAGCATTTT. Amino acid sequence: CASSLSVGGQPQHF.

The chain carries TRBV12-3 or TRBV12-4 and TRBJ1-4, with 7 bases fitting TRBD1. This CDR3 is 13 amino acids long. The ends lost 11 bases at V and 8 bases at J; junction bases unmatched: 11. The CDR3: CAASMTGTEKLFF. CDR3 in DNA: TGTGCCGCCAGCATGACAGGGACCGAAAAACTGTTTTTT.

Ten or more counts support this clonotype. This rearrangement joins TRBV7-2 to TRBJ2-3, with a tentative D call TRBD2 (6 bases). The CDR3 has 17 residues. Germline V gene data show CDR1 as SGHTA and CDR2 as FQGNSA. Trimming left V 2 bases short and J 2 bases short, with 17 bases between. The CDR3 spells CASSLQPGGGNTDTQYF. In DNA, the CDR3 is TGTGCCAGCAGCTTACAGCCTGGCGGCGGGAACACAGATACGCAGTATTTT. Variable domain in full (rest from reference TRBV7-2 and TRBJ2-3): GAGVSQSPSNKVTEKGKDVELRCDPISGHTALYWYRQSLGQGLEFLIYFQGNSAPDKSGLPSDRFSAERTGGSVSTLTIQRTQQEDSAVYLCASSLQPGGGNTDTQYFGPGTRLTVL.

V is TRBV28 and J is TRBJ1-5; 9 bases align to TRBD1. The CDR3 loop spans 14 amino acids. The V gene end was trimmed by 7 bases and the J gene end by 4 bases; junction bases not matched to a gene: 5. Germline V gives CDR1 MDHEN, CDR2 SYDVKM. The CDR3 DNA is TGTGCCAGCACCCCGGGACAGGGTAATCAGCCCCAGCATTTT. Protein sequence: CASTPGQGNQPQHF.

This clonotype occurred many times. V gene TRBV7-2 combines with J gene TRBJ2-1; TRBD2 is a possible D gene (5 bases). This CDR3 region has 16 residues. Germline V lookup: CDR1 SGHTA, CDR2 FQGNSA. V was pared by 1 base and J by 2 bases, with 12 bases between. CDR3 region: CASSLGVLLAYNEQFF. The CDR3 bases are TGTGCCAGCAGCTTAGGGGTGCTACTAGCCTACAATGAGCAGTTCTTC.

This clonotype was counted ten times or more. The rearrangement uses TRBV29-1 and TRBJ2-1; D not resolved. The V end lost 3 bases, the J end lost 11 bases, and 29 bases lay between the germline ends. Germline assignment: CDR1 SQVTM and CDR2 ANQGSEA. The CDR3 has 17 residues. The CDR3, as DNA: TGCAGCGTTGAGGCATTCCAGGCGCTCCGGGCCCCTGGGAAGCAGTTCTTC. Translation: CSVEAFQALRAPGKQFF.

The table lists this clonotype with many counts. This sequence joins TRBV28 and TRBJ2-1; D is tentatively TRBD1 or TRBD2 (6 bases each). V shed 2 bases and J shed 6 bases, with 14 bases lying between them. The CDR3 runs 15 residues. Germline V lookup: CDR1 MDHEN, CDR2 SYDVKM. The CDR3 nucleotides read TGTGCCAGCAGTTTAAGGGGGACTCGGCTCAATGAGCAGTTCTTC. Protein product: CASSLRGTRLNEQFF. The complete variable domain, with remaining parts taken from reference TRBV28 and TRBJ2-1, reads DVKVTQSSRYLVKRTGEKVFLECVQDMDHENMFWYRQDPGLGLRLIYFSYDVKMKEKGDIPEGYSVSREKKERFSLILESASTNQTSMYLCASSLRGTRLNEQFFGPGTRLTVL.

This chain uses TRBV4-1 with TRBJ1-5, with 8 bases lining up with TRBD1. Germline trimming cut 4 bases from V and 4 bases from J; bases unmatched to any gene: 3. CDR3 length equals 14 residues. Looked up from germline, CDR1 is MGHRA and CDR2 is YSYEKL. The CDR3 coding sequence is TGCGCCAGCAGCCCGGACAGGGCGAATCAGCCCCAGCATTTT. Translating it yields CASSPDRANQPQHF.

This clonotype was seen only a few times. The rearrangement uses TRBV24-1 and TRBJ2-1; 11 bases match TRBD2. The length of the CDR3 is 16 residues. V dropped 4 bases and J dropped 3; count of bases not matched to a gene: 4. Per germline, CDR1 KGHDR and CDR2 SFDVKD. The CDR3 coding sequence is TGTGCCACCAGTGACGGGACTAGCGGCAACTACAATGAGCAGTTCTTC. Its translation: CATSDGTSGNYNEQFF.

V gene TRBV7-8 combines with J gene TRBJ1-2, with D unclear. V lost 2 bases to trimming and J lost 7 bases, with 11 bases between them. The CDR3 contains 13 residues. The germline CDR1 and CDR2 sequences are SGHVS and FQNEAQ. The CDR3 region has the DNA TGTGCCAGCAGCTTAAAAGTCCAGAGTGGCTACACCTTC. Its translation is CASSLKVQSGYTF.

The rearrangement uses TRBV19 and TRBJ2-1, with 10 bases identical to TRBD2. The ends lost 6 bases at V and 4 bases at J; junction bases unmatched: 6. The CDR3 loop spans 15 amino acids. Per germline, CDR1 LNHDA and CDR2 SQIVND (reference sequence). Written as DNA, the CDR3 is TGTGCCAGTAGCGCCGGGACTAGCGTTTACAATGAGCAGTTCTTC. This codes for CASSAGTSVYNEQFF. The full variable domain, with the rest looked up from reference TRBV19 and TRBJ2-1, is DGGITQSPKYLFRKEGQNVTLSCEQNLNHDAMYWYRQDPGQGLRLIYYSQIVNDFQKGDIAEGYSVSREKKESFPLTVTSAQKNPTAFYLCASSAGTSVYNEQFFGPGTRLTVL.

This chain links TRBV6-6 with TRBJ1-1, with 9 bases that match TRBD1. V gave up 6 bases and J gave up 1 base; unmatched junction bases: 6. There are 15 residues in the CDR3. Per the germline V gene, CDR1 is MNHNY and CDR2 is SVGAGI (reference sequence). CDR3 sequence reads: CASSFSGQGNTEAFF. CDR3 DNA: TGTGCCAGCAGCTTTTCGGGACAGGGGAACACTGAAGCTTTCTTT.

The rearrangement joins TRBV29-1 to TRBJ1-2; 9 bases are a match to TRBD1. The CDR3 length is 16 residues. CDR1 and CDR2 (germline): SQVTM, ANQGSEA. Unmatched junction bases numbered 10, after V lost 1 base and J lost 4 bases. CDR3 sequence: CSVEATGGRALYGYTF. The CDR3 DNA follows: TGCAGCGTTGAAGCAACAGGGGGCCGAGCCCTCTATGGCTACACCTTC.

Many counts were recorded for this clonotype. The V call is TRBV7-6, the J call TRBJ2-1; D ambiguous. The CDR3 runs 19 residues. V dropped 2 bases and J dropped 1 base, with 21 bases sitting between them. Germline V gene data show CDR1 as SGHVS and CDR2 as FNYEAQ. The CDR3 loop reads CASSLKPRFEAISYNEQFF. The DNA of the CDR3 is TGTGCCAGCAGCTTAAAGCCGCGCTTCGAGGCTATATCCTACAATGAGCAGTTCTTC. The whole variable domain, remainder taken from reference TRBV7-6 and TRBJ2-1, is GAGVSQSPRYKVTKRGQDVALRCDPISGHVSLYWYRQALGQGPEFLTYFNYEAQQDKSGLPNDRFSAERPEGSISTLTIQRTEQRDSAMYRCASSLKPRFEAISYNEQFFGPGTRLTVL.

The chain joins TRBV4-3 to TRBJ2-4; 8 bases map to TRBD2. This CDR3 region has 14 residues. The V gene end was trimmed by 1 base and the J gene end by 7 bases; junction bases not matched to a gene: 3. CDR1 LGHNA and CDR2 YSLEER come from the germline V gene. The CDR3 reads CASSQVSSGNIQYF. As DNA, the CDR3 is TGCGCCAGCAGCCAAGTCTCTAGCGGGAACATTCAGTACTTC.

This clonotype turned up a few times. V and J are TRBV28 and TRBJ1-3, with D uncertain. From germline, CDR1 is MDHEN and CDR2 SYDVKM. CDR3 length equals 12 residues. V gave up 2 bases and J gave up 5 bases, with 4 bases separating them. The chain's CDR3 is CASSLTRNTIYF. In nucleotides, the CDR3 is TGTGCCAGCAGTTTAACCAGAAACACCATATATTTT. Looking up the rest from reference TRBV28 and TRBJ1-3 gives the full variable domain: DVKVTQSSRYLVKRTGEKVFLECVQDMDHENMFWYRQDPGLGLRLIYFSYDVKMKEKGDIPEGYSVSREKKERFSLILESASTNQTSMYLCASSLTRNTIYFGEGSWLTVV.

This rearrangement joins TRBV6-1 to TRBJ2-6; maybe TRBD2 (6 bases). The CDR3 runs 15 residues. Germline CDR1 reads MNHNS; CDR2 reads SASEGT. V shed 11 bases and J shed 0 bases, with 14 bases lying between them. The CDR3 bases are TGTGCCGCGTCAGGAGGGGACTCTGGGGCCAACGTCCTGACTTTC. Protein sequence: CAASGGDSGANVLTF.

The chain is built from TRBV24-1 and TRBJ2-1; TRBD1 might be the D (5 bases). Trimming stripped 0 bases from V and 5 bases from J, with 10 bases between. From germline, CDR1 is KGHDR and CDR2 SFDVKD. CDR3 length: 15 amino acids. CDR3 amino acids: CATSDLMDIDNEQFF. DNA of the CDR3: TGTGCCACCAGTGATTTGATGGACATAGACAATGAGCAGTTCTTC.

In its sample, this clonotype was seen a few times. The chain recombines TRBV2 with TRBJ2-1; TRBD1 or TRBD2 may be the D gene (6 bases each). The germline V gene encodes CDR1 SNHLY and CDR2 FYNNEI. The germline V and J ends were trimmed by 7 bases and 6 bases, with 22 bases remaining between them. The CDR3 is 16 residues long. The CDR3 DNA reads TGTGCCAGCATCCTCCTCGGGGGCGCATTTGCCAATGAGCAGTTCTTC. It translates to CASILLGGAFANEQFF.

V usage is TRBV2 and J usage is TRBJ1-3; D call uncertain. Trimming took 7 bases from V and 3 from J, leaving 13 bases between them. The CDR3 is made up of 14 amino acids. Germline loops: CDR1 SNHLY, CDR2 FYNNEI. The CDR3 sequence is CASMFEPSGNTIYF. DNA for the CDR3: TGTGCCAGCATGTTCGAACCAAGTGGAAACACCATATATTTT. Drawing the rest from reference TRBV2 and TRBJ1-3, the complete variable domain is EPEVTQTPSHQVTQMGQEVILRCVPISNHLYFYWYRQILGQKVEFLVSFYNNEISEKSEIFDDQFSVERPDGSNFTLKIRSTKLEDSAMYFCASMFEPSGNTIYFGEGSWLTVV.

This clonotype is categorized as medium-sized. The V call is TRBV3-1, the J call TRBJ1-5, with 7 bases aligning to TRBD1. The V gene end was trimmed by 0 bases and the J gene end by 10 bases; junction bases not matched to a gene: 12. Germline lookup yields CDR1 LGHDT and CDR2 YNNKEL (reference sequence). This CDR3 contains 16 residues. In nucleotides, the CDR3 is TGTGCCAGCAGCCAAGATTGGCAGGGGGTACAGGGACCCCAGCATTTT. It yields the protein CASSQDWQGVQGPQHF.

The sample holds many counts of this clonotype. The J gene is TRBJ1-1, the V gene TRBV7-6; 7 positions agree with TRBD1. Losses at the gene ends were 0 bases for V and 7 bases for J; bases not matched to a gene: 5. CDR3 length: 14 residues. Germline V gene sequence: CDR1 SGHVS, CDR2 FNYEAQ. The CDR3 sequence: CASSLATGFSEAFF. The DNA for the CDR3 is TGTGCCAGCAGCTTAGCGACAGGGTTTAGTGAAGCTTTCTTT. Supplemented by reference TRBV7-6 and TRBJ1-1, the full variable domain reads GAGVSQSPRYKVTKRGQDVALRCDPISGHVSLYWYRQALGQGPEFLTYFNYEAQQDKSGLPNDRFSAERPEGSISTLTIQRTEQRDSAMYRCASSLATGFSEAFFGQGTRLTVV.

This chain links TRBV29-1 with TRBJ2-7, with 14 bases identical to TRBD2. The CDR3 length is 17 residues. The germline V gene has CDR1 SQVTM and CDR2 ANQGSEA. Trimming at V came to 6 bases and at J to 1 base, leaving 11 bases not matched to a gene. CDR3 bases: TGCAGCGTCGCCCTCCGGACTAGCGGGAGGCTATCCTACGAGCAGTACTTC. It is translated as CSVALRTSGRLSYEQYF.